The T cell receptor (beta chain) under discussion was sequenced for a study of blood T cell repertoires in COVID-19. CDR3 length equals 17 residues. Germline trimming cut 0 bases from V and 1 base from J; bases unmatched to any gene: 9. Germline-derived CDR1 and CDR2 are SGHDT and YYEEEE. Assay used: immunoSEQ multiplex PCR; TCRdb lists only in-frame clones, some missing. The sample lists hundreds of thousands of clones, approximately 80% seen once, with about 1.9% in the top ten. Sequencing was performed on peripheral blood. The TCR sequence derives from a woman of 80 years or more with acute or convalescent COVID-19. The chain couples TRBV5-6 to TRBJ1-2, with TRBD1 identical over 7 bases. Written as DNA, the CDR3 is TGTGCCAGCAGCTTGGTCGGGACAGCCACCATTAACTATGGCTACACCTTC. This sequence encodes CASSLVGTATINYGYTF.